This record covers a single TCR beta chain. What it binds is unknown. The sample is drawn from a study of identical twins. J was trimmed by 0 bases and V by 6 bases; bases with no gene match: 0. The CDR3 is 13 residues long. The germline V gene has CDR1 SGHRS and CDR2 YFSETQ. Findings and caveats of the study: Invariant T cells like MAIT and iNKT could partly confound the zero-insertion analyses.

TCRdb re-analysed the 5' RACE reads in MiXCR, keeping a single row per CDR3 protein. The sample contains about 530,000 distinct CDR3 sequences, 20% to 25% of which appear only once. Separately, the same data were catalogued under a study of yellow fever vaccine responses in identical twins. That source adds: After vaccination, twins' T cell response reportedly seemed partly convergent, partly personalized.

This TCR was sampled from a woman between 18 and 30 years old in good health. The chain links TRBV5-1 to TRBJ2-3; 8 positions match TRBD2. Sequenced sample: CD4+ T cells sorted from blood. This CDR3 reads CASKRGSTDTQYF. The CDR3 DNA follows: TGCGCCAGCAAGCGGGGGAGCACAGATACGCAGTATTTT.